This T cell receptor (beta chain) was identified during a study of cytomegalovirus exposure and HLA in healthy donors. Looked up from germline, CDR1 is SGHTA and CDR2 is FQGNSA. The CDR3 covers 15 residues. Trimming cost V 1 base and J 7 bases, with 13 bases left between them. For this clone: Antigen specificity is unknown.

Use of 60 Vbeta and 13 Jbeta primers characterized the PCR. Assay: immunoSEQ multiplex PCR; the TCRdb copy retains only in-frame clones and omits some. The sample contains around 150,000 clones, more than 60% of which appear only once. Study results and limitations: Rarity marked most TCR sequences, yet some public TCRs occurred in many donors. Among the most significant clusters, several appeared linked to common viral pathogens in a later analysis.

Sequenced sample: PBMCs. The chain recombines TRBV7-2 with TRBJ1-4; D possibly corresponds to TRBD1 (5 bases). The source of this sequence is a man aged 25-45 years in good health and CMV-seropositive. In DNA form, the CDR3 reads TGTGCCAGCAGCTTAGGATCAGGGTGGGGTGAAAAACTGTTTTTT. It encodes CASSLGSGWGEKLFF.